Each of the 8 T cell receptor beta chains below was sequenced from the same sample in a study of OX40 agonist ivuxolimab in advanced cancers. The table came from immunoSEQ multiplex PCR; TCRdb's copy has only in-frame clones and leaves some out. Among approximately 70,000 clones listed, 92% were seen once. Specimen: CD4+ or CD8+ T cells sorted from blood, collected in a trial of the OX40 agonist ivuxolimab. The source is an adult with an advanced solid tumor such as melanoma, head and neck, liver or kidney cancer.

The chain uses TRBV5-1 and TRBJ1-3; unclear D gene. This CDR3 is 15 amino acids long. The V and J ends lost 3 bases and 6 bases respectively, with 16 bases between them. Germline CDR1 and CDR2: SGHRS and YFSETQ. The CDR3 coding sequence is TGCGCCAGCAGCTCAGGACTGGCCCGGTTAAACACCATATATTTT. Its protein is CASSSGLARLNTIYF.

This chain uses TRBV2 with TRBJ2-1; 9 bases map to TRBD1. V shed 10 bases, J shed 2 bases, and the junction held 3 bases outside the gene matches. The CDR3 length is 13 residues. Germline V lookup: CDR1 SNHLY, CDR2 FYNNEI. CDR3 loop: CATTGGPYNEQFF. In nucleotides, the CDR3 is TGTGCCACAACAGGGGGCCCCTACAATGAGCAGTTCTTC. Full variable domain (outside the CDR3, taken from reference TRBV2 and TRBJ2-1): EPEVTQTPSHQVTQMGQEVILRCVPISNHLYFYWYRQILGQKVEFLVSFYNNEISEKSEIFDDQFSVERPDGSNFTLKIRSTKLEDSAMYFCATTGGPYNEQFFGPGTRLTVL.

V usage is TRBV5-8 and J usage is TRBJ1-2; D might be TRBD1 (5 bases). Germline lookup yields CDR1 SGHTS and CDR2 YDEGEE. With 4 bases removed from V and 8 bases from J, the gap between germline ends came to 21 bases. CDR3 size: 15 residues. The CDR3 DNA sequence: TGTGCCAGCAGCACCCCGGGACTCGGATTGGGGGGCTACACCTTC. This gives the protein CASSTPGLGLGGYTF.

The rearrangement uses TRBV14 and TRBJ2-7, with D tentatively TRBD1 (6 bases). Germline V gene lookup returns CDR1 SGHDN and CDR2 FVKESK. The germline V and J ends were trimmed by 4 bases and 2 bases, with 15 bases remaining between them. The CDR3 loop spans 15 amino acids. In DNA, the CDR3 is TGTGCCAGCAGCCTCTTCGGGACAACCACCTACGAGCAGTACTTC. As protein: CASSLFGTTTYEQYF.

The rearrangement joins TRBV29-1 to TRBJ2-6; D is ambiguous. Germline V lookup: CDR1 SQVTM, CDR2 ANQGSEA. The CDR3 spans 16 residues. With 4 bases removed from V and 0 bases from J, the gap between germline ends came to 13 bases. The CDR3 reads CSVVDQFTSGANVLTF. The CDR3 bases are TGCAGCGTTGTTGACCAATTCACCTCTGGGGCCAACGTCCTGACTTTC.

The chain links TRBV5-5 to TRBJ1-1; TRBD1 matches 10 bases. The V gene's germline CDR1 is SGHKS and CDR2 YYEKEE (reference sequence). The CDR3 is 15 amino acids. V trimming: 4 bases; J trimming: 7 bases; junction bases outside the gene matches: 10. The CDR3 region has the DNA TGTGCCAGCAGCCAAACGGGGACAGGGGACCGTGAAGCTTTCTTT. It yields the protein CASSQTGTGDREAFF.

The chain carries TRBV29-1 and TRBJ1-6; the match to TRBD1 covers 8 bases. This CDR3 spans 12 amino acids. Unmatched junction bases numbered 5, after V lost 4 bases and J lost 12 bases. Germline loops: CDR1 SQVTM, CDR2 ANQGSEA. Here the CDR3 DNA reads TGCAGCGTTGGGGTGACAGGGGAACCCCTCCACTTT. Amino acids: CSVGVTGEPLHF.

The chain carries TRBV2 and TRBJ1-5; TRBD1 agrees at 9 bases. In germline, CDR1 is SNHLY, CDR2 FYNNEI. V gave up 6 bases and J gave up 7 bases; unmatched junction bases: 7. The CDR3 runs 14 residues. CDR3 amino acids: CASRTQGAGQPQHF. In nucleotides, the CDR3 is TGTGCCAGCAGAACACAGGGGGCTGGGCAGCCCCAGCATTTT.